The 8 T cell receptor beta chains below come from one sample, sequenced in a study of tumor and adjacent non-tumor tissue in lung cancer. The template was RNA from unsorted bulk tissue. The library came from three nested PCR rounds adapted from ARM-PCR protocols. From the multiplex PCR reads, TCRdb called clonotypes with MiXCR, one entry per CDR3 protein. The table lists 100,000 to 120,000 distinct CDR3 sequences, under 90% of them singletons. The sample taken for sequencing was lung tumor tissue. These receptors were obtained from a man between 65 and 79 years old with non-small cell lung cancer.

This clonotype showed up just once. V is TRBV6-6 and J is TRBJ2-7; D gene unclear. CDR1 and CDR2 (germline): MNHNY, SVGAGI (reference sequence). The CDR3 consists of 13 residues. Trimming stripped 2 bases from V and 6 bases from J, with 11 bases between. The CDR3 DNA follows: TGTGCCAGCAGTTACCCCTGGAGAGGCGAGCAGTACTTC. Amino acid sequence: CASSYPWRGEQYF.

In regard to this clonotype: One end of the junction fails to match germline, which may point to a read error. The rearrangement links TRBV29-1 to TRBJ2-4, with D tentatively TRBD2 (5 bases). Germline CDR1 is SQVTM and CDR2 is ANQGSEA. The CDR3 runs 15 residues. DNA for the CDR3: TGCAGCGTTGCCCCGATCGGGTGGCGGGTAAACATTCATTACTTC. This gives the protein CSVAPIGWRVNIHYF. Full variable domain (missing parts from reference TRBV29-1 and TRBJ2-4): SAVISQKPSRDICQRGTSLTIQCQVDSQVTMMFWYRQQPGQSLTLIATANQGSEATYESGFVIDKFPISRPNLTFSTLTVSNMSPEDSSIYLCSVAPIGWRVNIHYFGAGTRLSVL.

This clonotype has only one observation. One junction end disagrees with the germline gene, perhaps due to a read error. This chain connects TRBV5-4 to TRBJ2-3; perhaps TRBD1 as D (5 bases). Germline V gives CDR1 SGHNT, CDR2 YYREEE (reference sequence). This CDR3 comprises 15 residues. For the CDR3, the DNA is TGTACCAGCAGCCTGTCCCAGACACAGACAGATCCGCATTATTTT. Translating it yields CTSSLSQTQTDPHYF.

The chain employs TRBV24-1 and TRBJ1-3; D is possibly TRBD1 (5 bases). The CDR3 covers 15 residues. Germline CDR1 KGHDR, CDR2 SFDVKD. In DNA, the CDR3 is TGTACTACCAGTGACCCTGGATTCGAGGGGAACACCATATATTTT. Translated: CTTSDPGFEGNTIYF.

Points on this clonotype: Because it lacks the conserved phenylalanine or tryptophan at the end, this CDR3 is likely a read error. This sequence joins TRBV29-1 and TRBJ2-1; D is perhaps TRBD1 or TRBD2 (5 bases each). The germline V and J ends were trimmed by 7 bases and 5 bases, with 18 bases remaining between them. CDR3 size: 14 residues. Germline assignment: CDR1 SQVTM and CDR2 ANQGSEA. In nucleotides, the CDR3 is TGCAGCGCTGTGGAGAGGGGCAGAAACAATGAGCAGTTCTTG. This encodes CSAVERGRNNEQFL.

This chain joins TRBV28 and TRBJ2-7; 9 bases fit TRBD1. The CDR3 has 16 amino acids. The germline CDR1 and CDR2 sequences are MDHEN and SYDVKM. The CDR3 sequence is CPKTPWGGQGSYEQYF. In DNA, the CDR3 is TGTCCCAAGACTCCTTGGGGGGGACAGGGCTCCTACGAGCAGTACTTC.

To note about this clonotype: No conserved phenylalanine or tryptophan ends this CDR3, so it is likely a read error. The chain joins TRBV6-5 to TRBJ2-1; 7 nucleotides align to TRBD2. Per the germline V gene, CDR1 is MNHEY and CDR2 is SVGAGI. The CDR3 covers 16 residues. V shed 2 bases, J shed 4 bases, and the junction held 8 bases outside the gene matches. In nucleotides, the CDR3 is TGTGCCAGCAGTTACGGCGGGACTATGGGATACAATGAGCAGTTCTTG. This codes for CASSYGGTMGYNEQFL.

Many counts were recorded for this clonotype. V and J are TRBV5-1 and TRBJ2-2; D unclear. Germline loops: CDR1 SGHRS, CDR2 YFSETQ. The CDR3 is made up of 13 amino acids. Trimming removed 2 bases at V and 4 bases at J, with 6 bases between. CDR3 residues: CASSFISTGELFF. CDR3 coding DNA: TGCGCCAGCAGCTTTATTTCCACCGGGGAGCTGTTTTTT. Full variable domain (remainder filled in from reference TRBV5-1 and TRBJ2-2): KAGVTQTPRYLIKTRGQQVTLSCSPISGHRSVSWYQQTPGQGLQFLFEYFSETQRNKGNFPGRFSGRQFSNSRSEMNVSTLELGDSALYLCASSFISTGELFFGEGSRLTVL.